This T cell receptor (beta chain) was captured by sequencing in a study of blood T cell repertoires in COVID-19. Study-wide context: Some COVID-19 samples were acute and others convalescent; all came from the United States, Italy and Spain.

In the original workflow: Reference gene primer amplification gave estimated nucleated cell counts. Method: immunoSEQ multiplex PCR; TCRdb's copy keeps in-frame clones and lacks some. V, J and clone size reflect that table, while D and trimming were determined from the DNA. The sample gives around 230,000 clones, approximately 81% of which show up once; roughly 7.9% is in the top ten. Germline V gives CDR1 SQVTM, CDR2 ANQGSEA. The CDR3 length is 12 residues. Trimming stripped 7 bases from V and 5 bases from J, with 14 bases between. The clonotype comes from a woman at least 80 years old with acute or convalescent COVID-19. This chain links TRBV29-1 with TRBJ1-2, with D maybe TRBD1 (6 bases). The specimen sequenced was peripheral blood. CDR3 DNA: TGCAGCGCGATAGGACAGTATTATGGCTACACCTTC. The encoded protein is CSAIGQYYGYTF.